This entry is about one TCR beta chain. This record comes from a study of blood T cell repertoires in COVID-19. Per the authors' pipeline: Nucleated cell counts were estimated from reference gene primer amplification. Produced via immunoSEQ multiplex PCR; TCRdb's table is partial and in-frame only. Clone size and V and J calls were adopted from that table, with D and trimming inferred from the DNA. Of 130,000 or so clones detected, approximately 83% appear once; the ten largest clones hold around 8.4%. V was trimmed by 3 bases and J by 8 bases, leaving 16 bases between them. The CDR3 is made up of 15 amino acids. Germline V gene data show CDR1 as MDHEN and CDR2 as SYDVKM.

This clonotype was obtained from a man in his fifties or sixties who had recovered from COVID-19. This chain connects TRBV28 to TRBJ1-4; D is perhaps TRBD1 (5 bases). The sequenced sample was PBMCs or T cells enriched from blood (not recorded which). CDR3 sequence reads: CASSFAGGRREKLFF. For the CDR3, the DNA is TGTGCCAGCAGTTTTGCCGGGGGGAGAAGGGAAAAACTGTTTTTT.